This T cell receptor (beta chain) was captured by sequencing in a study of Ad26.COV2.S vaccination and SARS-CoV-2 variants. Whole-study context: Once, or twice with 56 days between doses, Ad26.COV2.S was given intramuscularly.

A remark on this clone: Antigen specificity is unknown.

As for treatment: around 19 received Ad26.COV2.S at low or high dose, single or two shots; 5 received placebo; per-sample allocation not given. Sampling happened 63 days after the first vaccine or placebo injection. An Ad26 vector carrying the Wuhan-strain SARS-CoV-2 spike served as the vaccine. Using immunoSEQ multiplex PCR, the repertoire was profiled, and TCRdb retains in-frame clones only, with some absent. Of roughly 410,000 clones listed, around 82% are singletons. General study results and limits: Participants given vaccine showed non-spike TCR breadth similar to that of placebo recipients. Reportedly, after vaccination the spike-specific CD8+ and CD4+ T cell responses displayed substantial breadth.

This TCR came from a person between 18 and 59 years old who received the Ad26.COV2.S COVID-19 vaccine or a placebo. Here the sequenced sample was peripheral blood, taken in a trial of Ad26.COV2.S vaccine versus placebo.

For the CDR3, the DNA is TGTGCCAGCAGCTTAGACACCACTGAAGCTTTCTTT. Encoded protein: CASSLDTTEAFF. The rearrangement joins TRBV11-1 to TRBJ1-1, with D uncertain. Germline V gene data show CDR1 as SGHAT and CDR2 as FQDESV (reference sequence). Between the trimmed V and J ends, which lost 1 base and 4 bases, there was a span of 4 bases. CDR3 size: 12 residues. The variable domain in full, with the rest retrieved from reference TRBV11-1 and TRBJ1-1, is EAEVAQSPRYKITEKSQAVAFWCDPISGHATLYWYRQILGQGPELLVQFQDESVVDDSQLPKDRFSAERLKGVDSTLKIQPAELGDSAMYLCASSLDTTEAFFGQGTRLTVV.